This passage covers 22 T cell receptor beta chains from one sample sequenced in a study of early T cells in non-severe SARS-CoV-2 infection. TCRdb processed the 5' RACE reads anew with MiXCR; each CDR3 protein has one entry. The profile shows roughly 99,000 distinct CDR3 sequences, over 9.5% of them singletons. Material: whole blood, obtained at baseline. Source of these receptors: an adult who was a healthcare worker with PCR-confirmed SARS-CoV-2 infection or an uninfected control (not recorded which).

This clonotype was picked up a small number of times. This chain joins TRBV19 and TRBJ2-1, with D perhaps TRBD1 or TRBD2 (5 bases each). Germline CDR1 and CDR2: LNHDA and SQIVND (reference sequence). V was trimmed by 3 bases and J by 6 bases, leaving 12 bases between them. The CDR3 is 14 amino acids. The CDR3 protein is CASSMTGPPNEQFF. The CDR3 bases are TGTGCCAGTAGTATGACGGGGCCTCCCAATGAGCAGTTCTTC.

There are a few counts of this clonotype. This rearrangement joins TRBV7-9 to TRBJ2-2; D is unresolved. V lost 10 bases and J lost 1, with 13 bases in between. This CDR3 contains 14 residues. CDR1 and CDR2 from the germline V gene are SEHNR and FQNEAQ (reference sequence). The CDR3 DNA reads TGTGCCACTGTGGGCCCTAAGAACACCGGGGAGCTGTTTTTT. Residues: CATVGPKNTGELFF.

This clonotype was counted between two and nine times. The CDR3 sequence is CASSAANAAQETQYF. For the CDR3, the DNA is TGCGCCAGCAGCGCGGCCAATGCGGCCCAAGAGACCCAGTACTTC. The chain couples TRBV5-1 to TRBJ2-5; D gene unclear. The CDR3 runs 15 residues. Looked up from germline, CDR1 is SGHRS and CDR2 is YFSETQ. The V gene lost 4 bases and the J gene lost 1 base, with 14 bases spanning the gap.

This chain joins TRBV18 and TRBJ2-7; D may correspond to TRBD1 or TRBD2 (5 bases each). The CDR3 extends over 14 amino acids. Germline V gene sequence: CDR1 KGHSH, CDR2 LQKENI. Deletions cut 6 bases from V and 2 bases from J, with 14 bases between. In DNA form, the CDR3 reads TGTGCCAGCTCCCGCCGGGACGGAACCTACGAGCAGTACTTC. This sequence encodes CASSRRDGTYEQYF.

This clonotype was detected only a few times. The chain uses TRBV18 and TRBJ2-2; D is ambiguous. Per the germline V gene, CDR1 is KGHSH and CDR2 is LQKENI. This CDR3 region has 14 residues. V lost 6 bases, J lost 0 bases, and 8 bases lay in between. As DNA, the CDR3 is TGTGCCAGCTCCGAGTCCGCGAACACCGGGGAGCTGTTTTTT. Its translation is CASSESANTGELFF.

This clonotype was detected a few times. This sequence joins TRBV24-1 and TRBJ2-3; 7 bases are a match to TRBD1. This CDR3 is built from 16 residues. Per germline, CDR1 KGHDR and CDR2 SFDVKD. Trimming at V came to 2 bases and at J to 2 bases, leaving 6 bases not matched to a gene. The CDR3 bases are TGTGCCACCAGTGATTCACGGACAGGCCCCACAGATACGCAGTATTTT. Amino acids: CATSDSRTGPTDTQYF.

This clonotype was detected ten times or more. The chain carries TRBV11-3 and TRBJ2-4, with D uncertain. Germline V gene sequence: CDR1 SGHNT, CDR2 YENEEA. This CDR3 has 17 amino acids. The V end was cut by 2 bases, the J end by 0 bases, with 14 bases between. The DNA of the CDR3 is TGTGCCAGCAGCTTATATAACGCAGAGTTAGCCAAAAACATTCAGTACTTC. This sequence encodes CASSLYNAELAKNIQYF.

Many counts were recorded for this clonotype. V usage is TRBV20-1 and J usage is TRBJ1-6, with 9 bases that match TRBD1. The CDR3 is 16 residues long. Unmatched junction bases numbered 9, after V lost 1 base and J lost 8 bases. Germline CDR1 reads DFQATT; CDR2 reads SNEGSKA (reference sequence). CDR3 DNA sequence: TGCAGTGCTAGAGTATTGGACAGGGGAGAAGATTCACCCCTCCACTTT. Its protein is CSARVLDRGEDSPLHF.

This clonotype was counted between two and nine times. V and J are TRBV6-2 or TRBV6-3 and TRBJ1-6; 7 bases are shared with TRBD1. V gave up 2 bases and J gave up 0 bases; unmatched junction bases: 10. CDR3 length: 19 amino acids. Germline-derived CDR1 and CDR2 are MNHEY and SVGEGT. This CDR3 is CASSYMSGQTSSYNSPLHF. In nucleotides, the CDR3 is TGTGCCAGCAGTTACATGTCGGGACAGACGAGCTCCTATAATTCACCCCTCCACTTT.

This clonotype was counted between two and nine times. This chain uses TRBV28 with TRBJ2-7; 7 bases match TRBD1. With 6 bases clipped from V and 3 bases from J, the junction kept 11 bases outside the gene matches. CDR3 length equals 15 residues. Germline V gene lookup returns CDR1 MDHEN and CDR2 SYDVKM. The CDR3 DNA is TGTGCCAGCAGCTCTCAGACAGGGAGACGCTACGAGCAGTACTTC. It yields the protein CASSSQTGRRYEQYF.

The chain is built from TRBV7-9 and TRBJ2-1; 7 nucleotides match TRBD2. The CDR3 contains 15 residues. Germline assignment: CDR1 SEHNR and CDR2 FQNEAQ (reference sequence). V lost 3 bases to trimming and J lost 8 bases; unmatched junction nucleotides: 10. The CDR3: CASSLGTSAQDEQFF. The CDR3 DNA sequence: TGTGCCAGCAGCTTGGGAACTAGCGCCCAGGATGAGCAGTTCTTC.

Only a few counts were recorded for this clonotype. The V and J genes are TRBV6-6 and TRBJ2-1; TRBD1 matches 12 bases. CDR3 length: 16 residues. CDR1 and CDR2 from the germline V gene are MNHNY and SVGAGI (reference sequence). V trimming: 2 bases; J trimming: 6 bases; junction bases outside the gene matches: 5. The CDR3 sequence: CASSYKGQGAFNEQFF. The CDR3 DNA follows: TGTGCCAGCAGTTACAAGGGACAGGGGGCTTTCAATGAGCAGTTCTTC.

The rearrangement uses TRBV12-3 or TRBV12-4 and TRBJ2-1, with 10 bases fitting TRBD1. Unmatched junction bases numbered 1, after V lost 3 bases and J lost 5 bases. The CDR3 runs to 14 residues. CDR3 in amino acids: CASSLGTGDNEQFF. CDR3 DNA sequence: TGTGCCAGCAGTTTGGGGACAGGGGACAATGAGCAGTTCTTC.

The chain uses TRBV28 and TRBJ2-5; 7 positions agree with TRBD1. CDR3 length: 13 amino acids. V shed 5 bases, J shed 3 bases, and the junction held 3 bases outside the gene matches. Germline V gives CDR1 MDHEN, CDR2 SYDVKM. The DNA of the CDR3 is TGTGCCAGCAGTCCAGACAGGGAAGAGACCCAGTACTTC. Protein: CASSPDREETQYF.

This clonotype was counted at least ten times. This chain uses TRBV7-3 with TRBJ2-3; D possibly corresponds to TRBD1 (6 bases). This CDR3 has 16 residues. The germline V gene encodes CDR1 SGHTA and CDR2 FQGTGA. The ends were cut back, 3 bases at V and 4 bases at J, with 17 bases in the middle. The CDR3 here is CASSLYGQKLPDTQYF. CDR3 nucleotide sequence: TGTGCCAGCAGCTTGTATGGACAGAAACTCCCAGATACGCAGTATTTT.

This clonotype was detected a few times. The rearrangement links TRBV6-6 to TRBJ2-7, with 7 bases fitting TRBD1. V shed 5 bases and J 6 bases; nucleotides not matched to a gene: 10. Germline CDR1 is MNHNY and CDR2 is SVGAGI (reference sequence). The CDR3 spans 14 residues. CDR3 amino acids: CASSTGTANGEQYF. The CDR3 DNA reads TGTGCCAGCAGTACCGGGACAGCTAACGGCGAGCAGTACTTC.

V usage is TRBV7-9 and J usage is TRBJ1-1, with D perhaps matching TRBD1 (5 bases). The CDR3 covers 14 residues. V lost 7 bases and J 1 base, leaving 13 bases between the germline ends. Germline CDR1 is SEHNR and CDR2 is FQNEAQ (reference sequence). The CDR3 nucleotides are TGTGCCAGCACCGCGGACACATGGAACACTGAAGCTTTCTTT. It is translated as CASTADTWNTEAFF.

This clonotype has a handful of counts. This chain links TRBV7-3 with TRBJ2-7; TRBD2 agrees at 13 bases. The germline V gene has CDR1 SGHTA and CDR2 FQGTGA. The CDR3 contains 16 residues. J was trimmed by 6 bases and V by 8 bases; bases with no gene match: 13. The CDR3 here is CASAKGGLAGTAEQYF. The CDR3 DNA reads TGTGCCAGCGCAAAAGGGGGACTAGCGGGAACCGCCGAGCAGTACTTC.

This clonotype was counted between two and nine times. This sequence joins TRBV11-2 and TRBJ2-3; D is unclear. Germline V gives CDR1 SGHAT, CDR2 FQNNGV. The V gene lost 2 bases and the J gene lost 4 bases, with 7 bases spanning the gap. The length of the CDR3 is 13 residues. CDR3 residues: CASSLLGPDTQYF. The CDR3 DNA reads TGTGCCAGCAGCTTACTAGGGCCAGATACGCAGTATTTT.

In its sample, this clonotype was seen a few times. The V and J genes are TRBV2 and TRBJ1-1; weak D call: TRBD1 (5 bases). CDR1 and CDR2 from the germline V gene are SNHLY and FYNNEI. This CDR3 has 12 amino acids. CDR3 sequence reads: CVISTDPGKAFF. CDR3 DNA sequence: TGTGTCATATCGACGGATCCAGGGAAAGCTTTCTTT.

This clonotype was seen more than once but under ten times. This CDR3 is CASDSPKRGGRDTQYF. CDR3 nucleotide sequence: TGTGCCAGCGATTCCCCGAAGCGGGGGGGGCGAGATACGCAGTATTTT. V is TRBV28 and J is TRBJ2-3, with TRBD2 matching 10 bases. Losses at the gene ends were 8 bases for V and 5 bases for J; bases not matched to a gene: 13. This CDR3 has 16 amino acids. Germline V gene data show CDR1 as MDHEN and CDR2 as SYDVKM.

The gene calls are TRBV19 and TRBJ2-7; no clear D. The CDR3 consists of 12 residues. The V and J ends lost 5 bases and 1 base respectively, with 6 bases between them. CDR1 and CDR2 from the germline V gene are LNHDA and SQIVND (reference sequence). DNA for the CDR3: TGTGCCAGTAGTGGGCCTTCCTACGAGCAGTACTTC. It is translated as CASSGPSYEQYF.